The entry below describes one TCR beta chain. The record originates from a study of blood T cell repertoires in COVID-19. Study-wide background: Specimens from acute and convalescent COVID-19 originated in the United States, Italy and Spain.

Trimming removed 7 bases from V and 7 bases from J; junction bases left unmatched: 11. The CDR3 runs 16 residues. In germline, CDR1 is MNHEY, CDR2 SMNVEV (reference sequence). Original methodology: Amplification of reference gene primers provided the estimated nucleated cell counts. Measured with immunoSEQ multiplex PCR; TCRdb has only the in-frame clones, and not every one. The V and J calls and the clone size are those of that table, but D and trimming were determined from the DNA. The sample yields tens of thousands of clones, about 74% seen once. Enrolment of Seattle patients took place during active infection, and they were followed longitudinally.

The rearrangement links TRBV27 to TRBJ2-1; 12 nucleotides line up with TRBD1. The TCR comes from a man between 65 and 80 years old with COVID-19, enrolled during active disease. The sample taken for sequencing was peripheral blood. The CDR3 DNA sequence: TGTGCCAGCACCCCCTCCCGGGACAGGGGGCTGAATGAGCAGTTCTTC. Translation gives CASTPSRDRGLNEQFF.